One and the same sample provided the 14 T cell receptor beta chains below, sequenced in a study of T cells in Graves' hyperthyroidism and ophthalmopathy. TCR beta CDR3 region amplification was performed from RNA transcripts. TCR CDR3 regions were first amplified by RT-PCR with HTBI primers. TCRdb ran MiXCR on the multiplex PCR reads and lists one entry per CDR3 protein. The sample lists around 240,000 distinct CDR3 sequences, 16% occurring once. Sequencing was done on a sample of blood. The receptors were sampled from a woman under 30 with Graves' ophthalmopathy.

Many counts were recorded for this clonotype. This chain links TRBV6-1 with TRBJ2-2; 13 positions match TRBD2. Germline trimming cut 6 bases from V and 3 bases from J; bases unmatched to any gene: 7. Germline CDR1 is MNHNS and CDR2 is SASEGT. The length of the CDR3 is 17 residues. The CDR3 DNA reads TGTGCCAGCAGACCTCCGGGACTAGCGGGGTACACCGGGGAGCTGTTTTTT. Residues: CASRPPGLAGYTGELFF.

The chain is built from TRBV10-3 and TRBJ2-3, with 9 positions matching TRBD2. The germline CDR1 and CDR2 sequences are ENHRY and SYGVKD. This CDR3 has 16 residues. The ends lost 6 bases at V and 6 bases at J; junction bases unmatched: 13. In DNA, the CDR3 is TGTGCCATCAGCCCGAGGGGTAGCGGGGGACGGGATACGCAGTATTTT. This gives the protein CAISPRGSGGRDTQYF.

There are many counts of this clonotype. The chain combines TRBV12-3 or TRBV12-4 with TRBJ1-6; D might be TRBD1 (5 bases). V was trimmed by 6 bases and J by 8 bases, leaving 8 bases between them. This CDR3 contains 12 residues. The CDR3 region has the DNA TGTGCCAGCAGCACAGGATATTCACCCCTCCACTTT. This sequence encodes CASSTGYSPLHF.

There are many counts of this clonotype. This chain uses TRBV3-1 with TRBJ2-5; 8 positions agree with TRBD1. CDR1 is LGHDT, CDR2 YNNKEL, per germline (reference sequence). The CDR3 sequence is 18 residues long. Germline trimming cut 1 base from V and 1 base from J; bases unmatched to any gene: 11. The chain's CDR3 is CASSQAVDRGDFQETQYF. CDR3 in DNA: TGTGCCAGCAGCCAAGCGGTAGACAGGGGCGATTTCCAAGAGACCCAGTACTTC.

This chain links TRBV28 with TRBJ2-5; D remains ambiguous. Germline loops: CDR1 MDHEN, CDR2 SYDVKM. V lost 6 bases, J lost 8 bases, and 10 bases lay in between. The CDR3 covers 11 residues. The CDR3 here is CASSLESTQYF. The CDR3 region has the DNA TGTGCCAGCAGCTTAGAGAGCACCCAGTACTTC.

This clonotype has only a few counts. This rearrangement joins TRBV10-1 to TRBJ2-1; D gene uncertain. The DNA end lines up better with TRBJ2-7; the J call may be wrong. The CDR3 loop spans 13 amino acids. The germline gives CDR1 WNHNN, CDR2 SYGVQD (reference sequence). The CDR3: CASGGEENNEQYF. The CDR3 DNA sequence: TGCGCCAGCGGTGGCGAAGAGAACAATGAGCAGTACTTC.

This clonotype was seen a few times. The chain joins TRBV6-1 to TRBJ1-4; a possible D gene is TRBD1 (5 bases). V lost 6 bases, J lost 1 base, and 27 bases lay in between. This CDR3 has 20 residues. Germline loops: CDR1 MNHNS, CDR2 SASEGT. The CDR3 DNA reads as TGTGCCAGCAGAATAGATGGGACCCGGGACCGCCATGAAACTAATGAAAAACTGTTTTTT. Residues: CASRIDGTRDRHETNEKLFF.

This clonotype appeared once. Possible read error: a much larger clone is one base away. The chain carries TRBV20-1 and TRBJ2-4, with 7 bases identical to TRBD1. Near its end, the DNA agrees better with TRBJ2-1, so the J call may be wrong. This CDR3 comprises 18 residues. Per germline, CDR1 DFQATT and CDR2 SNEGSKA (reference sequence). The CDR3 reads CSEFSIVSGGFSKNIQFF. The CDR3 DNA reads TGCAGTGAATTTAGTATAGTATCAGGGGGTTTTTCCAAAAACATTCAGTTCTTC.

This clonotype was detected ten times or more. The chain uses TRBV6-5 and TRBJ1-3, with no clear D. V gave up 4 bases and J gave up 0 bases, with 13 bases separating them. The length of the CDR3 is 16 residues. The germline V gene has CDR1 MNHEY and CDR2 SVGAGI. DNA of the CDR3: TGTGCCAGCAGTTCCCGCCGGGCGATCTCTGGAAACACCATATATTTT. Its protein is CASSSRRAISGNTIYF.

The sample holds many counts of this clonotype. CDR3 coding DNA: TGTGCCAGCAGTGCTAGCGGGACCTACGAGCAGTACTTC. It is translated as CASSASGTYEQYF. The chain couples TRBV28 to TRBJ2-7, with 9 bases lining up with TRBD2. CDR3 size: 13 residues. Trimming took 5 bases from V and 2 from J; bases not matched to a gene: 1. Germline V gene data show CDR1 as MDHEN and CDR2 as SYDVKM.

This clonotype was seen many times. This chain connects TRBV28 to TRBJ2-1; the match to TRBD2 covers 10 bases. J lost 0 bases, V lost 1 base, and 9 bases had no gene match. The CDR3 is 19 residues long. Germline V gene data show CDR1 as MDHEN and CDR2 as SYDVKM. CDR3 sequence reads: CASSLFKREGPSSYNEQFF. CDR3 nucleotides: TGTGCCAGCAGTTTATTTAAGCGGGAGGGCCCCAGCTCCTACAATGAGCAGTTCTTC.

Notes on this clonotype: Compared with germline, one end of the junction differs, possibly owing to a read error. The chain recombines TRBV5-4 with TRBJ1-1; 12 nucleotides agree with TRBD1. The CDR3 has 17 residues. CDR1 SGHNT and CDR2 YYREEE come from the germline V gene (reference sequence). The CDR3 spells CASGLAGTGGDGTEAFF. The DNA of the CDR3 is TGTGCCAGCGGCTTGGCCGGGACAGGGGGCGATGGCACTGAAGCTTTCTTT. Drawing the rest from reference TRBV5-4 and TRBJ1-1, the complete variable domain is ETGVTQSPTHLIKTRGQQVTLRCSSQSGHNTVSWYQQALGQGPQFIFQYYREEENGRGNFPPRFSGLQFPNYSSELNVNALELDDSALYLCASGLAGTGGDGTEAFFGQGTRLTVV.

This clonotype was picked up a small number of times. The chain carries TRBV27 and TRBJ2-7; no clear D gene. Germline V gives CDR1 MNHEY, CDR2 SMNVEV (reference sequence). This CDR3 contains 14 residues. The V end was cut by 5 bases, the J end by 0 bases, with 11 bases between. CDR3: CASSTDGNSYEQYF. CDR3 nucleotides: TGTGCCAGCAGTACAGACGGAAACTCCTACGAGCAGTACTTC.

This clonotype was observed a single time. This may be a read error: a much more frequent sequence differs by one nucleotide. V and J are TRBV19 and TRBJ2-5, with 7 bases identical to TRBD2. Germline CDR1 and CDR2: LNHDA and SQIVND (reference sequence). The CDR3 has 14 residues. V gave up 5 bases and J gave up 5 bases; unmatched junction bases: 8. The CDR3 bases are TGTGCCAGTAGTGTAGTGGGAGGGTACGAGACCCAGTACTTC. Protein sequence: CASSVVGGYETQYF.